This passage covers 8 T cell receptor beta chains from one sample sequenced in a study of neoadjuvant anti-PD-1 for oral cavity cancer. Stated time point: after neoadjuvant nivolumab, at surgical resection. Repertoires were generated with immunoSEQ multiplex PCR, while TCRdb's copy carries only in-frame clones and drops some. The sample yields tens of thousands of clones, roughly 81% seen once. The source was PBMCs, collected after nivolumab (anti-PD-1) treatment. These receptors originate from a person aged 40 to 85 with oral cavity squamous cell carcinoma.

This sequence joins TRBV6-1 and TRBJ1-6, with D maybe TRBD1 (6 bases). V lost 7 bases and J lost 9, with 10 bases in between. Germline CDR1 reads MNHNS; CDR2 reads SASEGT. CDR3 size: 12 residues. DNA of the CDR3: TGTGCCAGCAAGGGGGAAATTTCACCCCTCCACTTT. Its protein is CASKGEISPLHF.

The chain combines TRBV11-2 with TRBJ2-5; no reliable D call. CDR1 SGHAT and CDR2 FQNNGV come from the germline V gene. This CDR3 is 15 amino acids long. Trimming took off 1 base at V and 0 bases at J, with 9 bases between the two ends. The CDR3 loop is CASSLVLEYQETQYF. The CDR3, as DNA: TGTGCCAGCAGCTTAGTCCTAGAATACCAAGAGACCCAGTACTTC.

The chain links TRBV6-1 to TRBJ1-2; the D is unclear. Trimming removed 6 bases from V and 2 bases from J, with 10 bases in between. Germline loops: CDR1 MNHNS, CDR2 SASEGT. This CDR3 has 13 amino acids. The chain's CDR3 is CASRQGLNYGYTF. In DNA form, the CDR3 reads TGTGCCAGCAGGCAAGGATTAAACTATGGCTACACCTTC.

CDR3 loop: CASRPLAGAWGSSGANVLTF. Written as DNA, the CDR3 is TGTGCCAGTCGCCCCCTAGCGGGAGCCTGGGGGAGCTCTGGGGCCAACGTCCTGACTTTC. The chain links TRBV19 to TRBJ2-6, with TRBD2 matching 10 bases. CDR1 LNHDA and CDR2 SQIVND come from the germline V gene (reference sequence). This CDR3 contains 20 residues. Trimming at V came to 8 bases and at J to 0 bases, leaving 16 bases not matched to a gene.

The rearrangement uses TRBV6-1 and TRBJ1-3; 7 bases fit TRBD1. The germline V gene has CDR1 MNHNS and CDR2 SASEGT. Unmatched junction bases numbered 6, after V lost 6 bases and J lost 4 bases. This CDR3 comprises 14 residues. CDR3 DNA: TGTGCCAGCAGCCGGACAGGATTCGGAAACACCATATATTTT. Protein product: CASSRTGFGNTIYF.

V is TRBV18 and J is TRBJ2-2; 11 bases are shared with TRBD2. With V trimmed by 3 bases and J by 6 bases, 9 bases remained unmatched. Germline CDR1 and CDR2: KGHSH and LQKENI. This CDR3 is 17 amino acids long. The CDR3 here is CASSPPTSGNLAGELFF. The CDR3 region has the DNA TGTGCCAGCTCACCGCCGACTAGCGGGAATCTCGCCGGGGAGCTGTTTTTT.

V usage is TRBV6-5 and J usage is TRBJ1-5, with D possibly being TRBD1 (5 bases). Trimming pared 5 bases from V and 3 bases from J, leaving 11 bases between. The CDR3 is made up of 14 amino acids. CDR1 and CDR2 (germline): MNHEY, SVGAGI. In DNA, the CDR3 is TGTGCCAGCAGTGATACGGGACCCAATCAGCCCCAGCATTTT. This codes for CASSDTGPNQPQHF.

The V and J genes are TRBV6-5 and TRBJ2-2; TRBD2 aligns across 13 bases. The CDR3 runs to 15 residues. V gave up 7 bases and J gave up 6 bases; unmatched junction bases: 5. CDR1 MNHEY and CDR2 SVGAGI come from the germline V gene. The CDR3 loop reads CASTPTSGRSGELFF. The CDR3 DNA follows: TGTGCCAGCACTCCGACTAGCGGGAGGTCCGGGGAGCTGTTTTTT.